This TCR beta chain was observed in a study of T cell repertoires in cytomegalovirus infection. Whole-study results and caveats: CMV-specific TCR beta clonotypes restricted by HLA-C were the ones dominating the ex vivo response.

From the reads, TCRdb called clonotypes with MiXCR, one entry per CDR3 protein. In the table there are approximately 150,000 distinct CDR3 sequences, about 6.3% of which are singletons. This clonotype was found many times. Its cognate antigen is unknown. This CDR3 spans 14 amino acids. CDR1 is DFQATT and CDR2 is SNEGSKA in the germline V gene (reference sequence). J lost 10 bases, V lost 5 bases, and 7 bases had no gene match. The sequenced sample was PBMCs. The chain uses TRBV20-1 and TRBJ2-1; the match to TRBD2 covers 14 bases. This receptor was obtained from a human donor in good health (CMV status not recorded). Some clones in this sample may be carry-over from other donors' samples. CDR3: CSAWVGTSGGEQFF. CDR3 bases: TGCAGTGCTTGGGTCGGGACTAGCGGGGGCGAGCAGTTCTTC.